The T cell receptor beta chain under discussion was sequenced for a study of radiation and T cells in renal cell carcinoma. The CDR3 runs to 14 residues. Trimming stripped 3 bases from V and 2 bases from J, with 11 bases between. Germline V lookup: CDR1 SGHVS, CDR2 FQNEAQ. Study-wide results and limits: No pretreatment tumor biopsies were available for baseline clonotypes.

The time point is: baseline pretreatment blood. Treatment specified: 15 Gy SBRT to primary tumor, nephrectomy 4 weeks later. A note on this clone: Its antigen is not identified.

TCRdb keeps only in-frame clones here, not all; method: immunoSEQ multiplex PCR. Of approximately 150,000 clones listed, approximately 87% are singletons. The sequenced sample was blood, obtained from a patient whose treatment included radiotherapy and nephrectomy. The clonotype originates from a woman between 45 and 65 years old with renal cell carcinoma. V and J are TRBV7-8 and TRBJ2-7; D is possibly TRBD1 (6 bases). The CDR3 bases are TGTGCCAGCAGCTTGACAGGATTACCCTACGAGCAGTACTTC. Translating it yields CASSLTGLPYEQYF.